The 30 T cell receptor beta chains listed next were all sequenced from one sample in a study of T cell therapy after organ transplantation. This table comes from immunoSEQ multiplex PCR, and its TCRdb copy is limited to in-frame clones, with some not included. The repertoire holds approximately 6,400 clones, with just under 75% as singletons. These TCRs' antigens remain unknown. Stated time point: 4-8 weeks after completion of therapy. Source: CD8+ T cells from blood, taken after autologous CMV-specific T cell therapy. The receptor source for this set is a human patient who had received a solid organ transplant and had CMV disease. Part of the T cells may come from the graft donor.

By sample fraction, this clone is medium-sized. V is TRBV7-2 and J is TRBJ2-7; weak D call: TRBD2 (6 bases). Germline V CDR1 and CDR2: SGHTA, FQGNSA. Trimming took 1 base from V and 3 from J, leaving 10 bases between them. This CDR3 is 14 amino acids long. In nucleotides, the CDR3 is TGTGCCAGCAGCTTAGGGGGAGGACTCTACGAGCAGTACTTC. This translates into CASSLGGGLYEQYF.

The gene calls are TRBV11-2 and TRBJ2-7, with D possibly matching TRBD1 (5 bases). Germline CDR1 is SGHAT and CDR2 is FQNNGV. Trimming stripped 11 bases from V and 0 bases from J, with 17 bases between. The CDR3 runs to 14 residues. The CDR3: CASFGADLSYEQYF. DNA of the CDR3: TGTGCCTCTTTTGGGGCAGACCTCTCCTACGAGCAGTACTTC.

This clone was seen just once. The V and J genes are TRBV11-1 and TRBJ2-7, with 8 positions matching TRBD2. This CDR3 contains 15 residues. V shed 3 bases and J 7 bases; nucleotides not matched to a gene: 11. The germline V gene has CDR1 SGHAT and CDR2 FQDESV (reference sequence). This CDR3 reads CASSFGTSGGNEQYF. Written as DNA, the CDR3 is TGTGCCAGCAGCTTTGGTACTAGCGGTGGAAATGAGCAGTACTTC.

The CDR3 coding sequence is TGTGCCAGCAGCCAAGACTGGTACGAGCAGTACTTC. Its translation: CASSQDWYEQYF. The chain carries TRBV14 and TRBJ2-7; no reliable D call. Trimming took 0 bases from V and 4 from J, leaving 4 bases between them. The CDR3 covers 12 residues. Germline values: CDR1 SGHDN, CDR2 FVKESK. Full variable domain (remainder filled in from reference TRBV14 and TRBJ2-7): EAGVTQFPSHSVIEKGQTVTLRCDPISGHDNLYWYRRVMGKEIKFLLHFVKESKQDESGMPNNRFLAERTGGTYSTLKVQPAELEDSGVYFCASSQDWYEQYFGPGTRLTVT.

This clone is labeled large. V usage is TRBV27 and J usage is TRBJ2-1, with D possibly being TRBD1 (6 bases). V lost 8 bases to trimming and J lost 2 bases, with 19 bases between them. CDR1 is MNHEY and CDR2 is SMNVEV in the germline V gene (reference sequence). The CDR3 runs 16 residues. The CDR3 region has the DNA TGTGCCAGCTGTCCTCTGGGGGCGGGCCCCTACAATGAGCAGTTCTTC. Encoded protein: CASCPLGAGPYNEQFF.

V gene TRBV7-9 combines with J gene TRBJ2-5; perhaps TRBD1 as D (5 bases). The CDR3 totals 14 residues. The germline gives CDR1 SEHNR, CDR2 FQNEAQ (reference sequence). V was shortened by 0 bases and J by 2 bases, with 7 bases between the two germline ends. The DNA for the CDR3 is TGTGCCAGCAGCTTAGCGTCAGGGCAAGAGACCCAGTACTTC. This encodes CASSLASGQETQYF.

This clone was observed a handful of times. V and J are TRBV5-6 and TRBJ1-5; tentative D call: TRBD1 (6 bases). Germline CDR1 is SGHDT and CDR2 is YYEEEE. V was trimmed by 4 bases and J by 0 bases, leaving 11 bases between them. This CDR3 is built from 15 residues. The DNA for the CDR3 is TGTGCCAGCAGCCTTCAGGGGTATAGCAATCAGCCCCAGCATTTT. This sequence encodes CASSLQGYSNQPQHF.

This sequence joins TRBV9 and TRBJ2-7; D unresolved. The length of the CDR3 is 14 residues. Looked up from germline, CDR1 is SGDLS and CDR2 is YYNGEE. Trimming shortened V by 4 bases and J by 4 bases, and 15 bases separated the two germline ends. CDR3 residues: CASSPQVVGYEQYF. CDR3 bases: TGTGCCAGCAGCCCCCAGGTGGTAGGATACGAGCAGTACTTC.

The V gene is TRBV9, the J gene TRBJ2-3; TRBD1 might be the D (6 bases). Trimming cost V 0 bases and J 2 bases, with 10 bases left between them. Germline V gives CDR1 SGDLS, CDR2 YYNGEE. The CDR3 consists of 15 residues. This CDR3 reads CASSVEQGPTDTQYF. CDR3 bases: TGTGCCAGCAGCGTAGAACAGGGCCCCACAGATACGCAGTATTTT.

The chain links TRBV11-2 to TRBJ2-1, with TRBD2 matching 9 bases. The CDR3 runs 14 residues. Germline V gives CDR1 SGHAT, CDR2 FQNNGV. Germline trimming cut 3 bases from V and 14 bases from J; bases unmatched to any gene: 11. The CDR3 here is CASSFLAGWIPKFF. CDR3 sequence (DNA): TGTGCCAGCAGCTTTCTAGCGGGATGGATCCCGAAGTTCTTC.

The chain recombines TRBV6-4 with TRBJ2-2; weak D call: TRBD1 (5 bases). The germline V and J ends were trimmed by 2 bases and 3 bases, with 13 bases remaining between them. Germline V gene sequence: CDR1 MRHNA, CDR2 SNTAGT. This CDR3 is built from 16 residues. Here the CDR3 reads CASSDESDRHTGELFF. The CDR3 DNA reads as TGTGCCAGCAGTGACGAATCAGACAGACACACCGGGGAGCTGTTTTTT.

The chain links TRBV7-2 to TRBJ2-7; D gene ambiguous. The germline V and J ends were trimmed by 1 base and 2 bases, with 9 bases remaining between them. CDR1 is SGHTA, CDR2 FQGNSA, per germline. The CDR3 consists of 14 residues. The DNA of the CDR3 is TGTGCCAGCAGCTTAGGGGCTGGGCCCTACGAGCAGTACTTC. This sequence encodes CASSLGAGPYEQYF. Full variable domain (missing parts from reference TRBV7-2 and TRBJ2-7): GAGVSQSPSNKVTEKGKDVELRCDPISGHTALYWYRQSLGQGLEFLIYFQGNSAPDKSGLPSDRFSAERTGGSVSTLTIQRTQQEDSAVYLCASSLGAGPYEQYFGPGTRLTVT.

This clone has a handful of counts. This rearrangement joins TRBV5-5 to TRBJ2-1; the D gene is possibly TRBD2 (6 bases). V was clipped by 0 bases and J by 8 bases, with 12 bases between them. The CDR3 runs to 14 residues. Germline loops: CDR1 SGHKS, CDR2 YYEKEE (reference sequence). CDR3 in DNA: TGTGCCAGCAGCTTGGTTGCGGGATCTCATGAGCAGTTCTTC. It yields the protein CASSLVAGSHEQFF.

This sequence joins TRBV29-1 and TRBJ2-7; D is unclear. The CDR3 covers 14 residues. Germline lookup yields CDR1 SQVTM and CDR2 ANQGSEA. The V end lost 7 bases, the J end lost 0 bases, and 16 bases lay between the germline ends. CDR3 bases: TGCAGCGCCCTAGACACAATCAGCTCCTACGAGCAGTACTTC. Amino acid sequence: CSALDTISSYEQYF.

V and J are TRBV28 and TRBJ1-1, with D possibly being TRBD1 (5 bases). V was cut by 8 bases and J by 6 bases, with 10 bases left in between. This CDR3 has 11 residues. Germline CDR1 and CDR2: MDHEN and SYDVKM. The CDR3 DNA reads TGTGCCAGCCGGCAGGGCCCTGAAGCTTTCTTT. Residues: CASRQGPEAFF. Complete variable domain (other parts from reference TRBV28 and TRBJ1-1): DVKVTQSSRYLVKRTGEKVFLECVQDMDHENMFWYRQDPGLGLRLIYFSYDVKMKEKGDIPEGYSVSREKKERFSLILESASTNQTSMYLCASRQGPEAFFGQGTRLTVV.

This clone was detected once. This chain links TRBV27 with TRBJ2-3; 13 positions agree with TRBD2. CDR3 length equals 18 residues. V trimming: 3 bases; J trimming: 2 bases; junction bases outside the gene matches: 8. Germline lookup yields CDR1 MNHEY and CDR2 SMNVEV (reference sequence). The CDR3 region is CASSFGLAGVPNTDTQYF. The CDR3 DNA reads as TGTGCCAGCAGTTTCGGACTAGCGGGAGTCCCTAACACAGATACGCAGTATTTT.

This clone was detected a few times. The rearrangement links TRBV6-1 to TRBJ2-7; 9 bases line up with TRBD2. The J segment lost 4 bases and the V segment lost 7 bases, leaving 8 bases of the junction unmatched. The CDR3 length is 14 residues. Germline loops: CDR1 MNHNS, CDR2 SASEGT. For the CDR3, the DNA is TGTGCCAGCATCCCGCAGACTAGCGGATACGAGCAGTACTTC. Its protein product is CASIPQTSGYEQYF.

This clone was seen a few times. The chain couples TRBV6-5 to TRBJ2-1; D gene uncertain. V shed 6 bases and J shed 5 bases, with 14 bases lying between them. Germline loops: CDR1 MNHEY, CDR2 SVGAGI. The CDR3 length is 14 residues. The CDR3 region has the DNA TGTGCCAGCAGGCAAAACGAACTGAACAATGAGCAGTTCTTC. It specifies CASRQNELNNEQFF.

The chain links TRBV28 to TRBJ1-6; a possible D gene is TRBD1 (5 bases). CDR1 is MDHEN, CDR2 SYDVKM, per germline. V dropped 7 bases and J dropped 0 bases, with 7 bases sitting between them. This CDR3 has 14 amino acids. The CDR3 DNA follows: TGTGCCAGCAACGGGGGCTCCTATAATTCACCCCTCCACTTT. Its translation is CASNGGSYNSPLHF.

The sample holds a few counts of this clone. The genes are TRBV20-1 and TRBJ1-4; D is ambiguous. Trimming took 2 bases from V and 13 from J, leaving 11 bases between them. The CDR3 has 11 amino acids. Per the germline V gene, CDR1 is DFQATT and CDR2 is SNEGSKA (reference sequence). CDR3 nucleotides: TGCAGTGCTAGATGGGGTTATAGACTGTTTTTT. Its translation is CSARWGYRLFF.

The chain recombines TRBV7-9 with TRBJ2-2; D gene unclear. This CDR3 is built from 15 residues. The germline gives CDR1 SEHNR, CDR2 FQNEAQ (reference sequence). The V gene lost 1 base and the J gene lost 2 bases, with 8 bases spanning the gap. DNA for the CDR3: TGTGCCAGCAGCTTAGATCAGATTAACACCGGGGAGCTGTTTTTT. Its protein product is CASSLDQINTGELFF.

The CDR3 nucleotides are TGTGCCAGCAGTAACAGGGGGCAGGGTGAGCAGTTCTTC. Amino acids: CASSNRGQGEQFF. This sequence joins TRBV7-8 and TRBJ2-1; 9 bases align to TRBD1. Germline loops: CDR1 SGHVS, CDR2 FQNEAQ. The CDR3 consists of 13 residues. V was clipped by 6 bases and J by 9 bases; unmatched bases: 6. Full variable domain (remainder filled in from reference TRBV7-8 and TRBJ2-1): GAGVSQSPRYKVAKRGQDVALRCDPISGHVSLFWYQQALGQGPEFLTYFQNEAQLDKSGLPSDRFFAERPEGSVSTLKIQRTQQEDSAVYLCASSNRGQGEQFFGPGTRLTVL.

The chain recombines TRBV6-5 with TRBJ2-1; TRBD2 aligns across 7 bases. V trimming: 2 bases; J trimming: 4 bases; junction bases outside the gene matches: 2. The CDR3 sequence is 14 residues long. Germline V gene data show CDR1 as MNHEY and CDR2 as SVGAGI. CDR3 protein: CASSYGGGYNEQFF. The DNA of the CDR3 is TGTGCCAGCAGTTACGGGGGAGGGTACAATGAGCAGTTCTTC.

The J gene is TRBJ1-2, the V gene TRBV7-9, with D unresolved. V lost 1 base and J 8 bases, leaving 8 bases between the germline ends. Germline CDR1 is SEHNR and CDR2 is FQNEAQ (reference sequence). The CDR3 extends over 12 amino acids. The CDR3 sequence: CASSLGKKGYTF. The CDR3, as DNA: TGTGCCAGCAGCTTAGGAAAGAAAGGCTACACCTTC.

The chain carries TRBV30 and TRBJ1-5, with 9 bases matching TRBD1. The V and J ends lost 1 base and 7 bases, in that order; junction bases with no gene match: 5. The germline gives CDR1 GTSNPN, CDR2 SVGIG (reference sequence). The length of the CDR3 is 14 residues. CDR3 region: CAWSEGTGSQPQHF. CDR3 coding DNA: TGTGCCTGGAGTGAAGGGACAGGGAGCCAGCCCCAGCATTTT.

V usage is TRBV11-2 and J usage is TRBJ2-1; a possible D gene is TRBD2 (5 bases). Trimming cost V 0 bases and J 14 bases, with 11 bases left between them. Germline V lookup: CDR1 SGHAT, CDR2 FQNNGV. This CDR3 region has 12 residues. As DNA, the CDR3 is TGTGCCAGCAGCTTAGACCGAGCGGTTGAGTTCTTC. Its protein product is CASSLDRAVEFF.

This clone was seen only a few times. The chain recombines TRBV6-4 with TRBJ2-3; the D gene could be TRBD1 or TRBD2 (6 bases each). The CDR3 totals 16 residues. The ends were cut back, 4 bases at V and 1 base at J, with 15 bases in the middle. Per germline, CDR1 MRHNA and CDR2 SNTAGT. The CDR3 is CASSAQAEGGTDTQYF. Written as DNA, the CDR3 is TGTGCCAGCAGTGCTCAAGCGGAGGGGGGCACAGATACGCAGTATTTT.

The chain uses TRBV19 and TRBJ2-7, with D possibly TRBD2 on 5 matching bases. Germline V gene data show CDR1 as LNHDA and CDR2 as SQIVND (reference sequence). This CDR3 region has 15 residues. Trimming took off 2 bases at V and 2 bases at J, with 13 bases between the two ends. CDR3 sequence (DNA): TGTGCCAGTAGTATAACCAGCGGAAGACCCTACGAGCAGTACTTC. Protein sequence: CASSITSGRPYEQYF.

This sequence joins TRBV10-3 and TRBJ2-7; 8 bases are a match to TRBD1. Germline V CDR1 and CDR2: ENHRY, SYGVKD. CDR3 length equals 13 residues. This CDR3 is CVTGSGQGYEQYF. CDR3 in DNA: TGTGTTACTGGGAGCGGACAGGGATACGAGCAGTACTTC.

The rearrangement joins TRBV29-1 to TRBJ2-5, with a tentative D call TRBD1 (6 bases). CDR3 size: 15 residues. Trimming left V 2 bases short and J 1 base short, with 14 bases between. Germline CDR1 SQVTM, CDR2 ANQGSEA. The DNA of the CDR3 is TGCAGCGTTGAACCCGGGGACATCACCCAAGAGACCCAGTACTTC. The encoded protein is CSVEPGDITQETQYF.